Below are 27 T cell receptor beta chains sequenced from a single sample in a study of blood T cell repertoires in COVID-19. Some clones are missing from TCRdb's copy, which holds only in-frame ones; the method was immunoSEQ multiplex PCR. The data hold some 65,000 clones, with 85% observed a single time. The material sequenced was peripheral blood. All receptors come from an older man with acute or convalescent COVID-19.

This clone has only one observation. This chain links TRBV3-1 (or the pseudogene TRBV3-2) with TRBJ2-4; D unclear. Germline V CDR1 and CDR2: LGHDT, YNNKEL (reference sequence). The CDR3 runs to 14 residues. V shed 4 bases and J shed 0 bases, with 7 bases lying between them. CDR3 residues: CASSPELAKNIQYF. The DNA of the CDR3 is TGTGCCAGCAGCCCCGAACTAGCCAAAAACATTCAGTACTTC.

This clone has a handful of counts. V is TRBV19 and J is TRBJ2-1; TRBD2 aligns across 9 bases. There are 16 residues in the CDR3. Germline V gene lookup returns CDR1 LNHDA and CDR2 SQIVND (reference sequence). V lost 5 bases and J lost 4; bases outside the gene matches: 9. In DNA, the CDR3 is TGTGCCAGTAGTTCCGACCGACTAGCGGAATACAATGAGCAGTTCTTC. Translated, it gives CASSSDRLAEYNEQFF. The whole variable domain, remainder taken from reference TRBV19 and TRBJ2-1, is DGGITQSPKYLFRKEGQNVTLSCEQNLNHDAMYWYRQDPGQGLRLIYYSQIVNDFQKGDIAEGYSVSREKKESFPLTVTSAQKNPTAFYLCASSSDRLAEYNEQFFGPGTRLTVL.

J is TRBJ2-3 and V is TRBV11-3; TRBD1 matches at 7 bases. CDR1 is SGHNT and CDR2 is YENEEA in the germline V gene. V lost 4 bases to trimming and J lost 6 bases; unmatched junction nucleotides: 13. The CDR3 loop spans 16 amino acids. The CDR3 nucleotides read TGTGCCAGCAGCTCAGGCCGGACAGGACCATCGGATACGCAGTATTTT. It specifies CASSSGRTGPSDTQYF.

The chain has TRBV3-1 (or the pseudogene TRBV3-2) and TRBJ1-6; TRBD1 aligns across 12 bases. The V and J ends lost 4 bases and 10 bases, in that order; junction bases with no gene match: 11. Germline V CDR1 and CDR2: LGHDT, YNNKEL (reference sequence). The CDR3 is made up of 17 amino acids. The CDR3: CASSRRDRGLRWSPLHF. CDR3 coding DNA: TGTGCCAGCAGCCGCCGGGACAGGGGGCTGAGATGGTCACCCCTCCACTTT.

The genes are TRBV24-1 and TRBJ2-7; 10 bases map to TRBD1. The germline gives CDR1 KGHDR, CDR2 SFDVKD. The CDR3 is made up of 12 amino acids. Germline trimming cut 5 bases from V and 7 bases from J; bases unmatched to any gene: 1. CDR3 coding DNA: TGTGCCACCAGTGGGACAGGGGGGGAGCAGTACTTC. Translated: CATSGTGGEQYF.

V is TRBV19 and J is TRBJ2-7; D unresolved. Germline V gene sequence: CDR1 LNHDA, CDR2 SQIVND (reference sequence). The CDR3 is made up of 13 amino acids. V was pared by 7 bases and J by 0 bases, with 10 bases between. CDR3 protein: CASTPSGSYEQYF. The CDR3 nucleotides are TGTGCCAGTACCCCGTCGGGCTCCTACGAGCAGTACTTC.

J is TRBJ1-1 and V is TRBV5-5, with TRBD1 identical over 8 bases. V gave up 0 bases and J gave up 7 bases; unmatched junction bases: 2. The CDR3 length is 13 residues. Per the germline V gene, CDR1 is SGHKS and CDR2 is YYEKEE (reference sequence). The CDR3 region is CASSLAGGFEAFF. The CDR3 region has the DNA TGTGCCAGCAGCTTGGCAGGGGGCTTTGAAGCTTTCTTT. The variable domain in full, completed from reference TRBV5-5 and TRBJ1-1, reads DAGVTQSPTHLIKTRGQQVTLRCSPISGHKSVSWYQQVLGQGPQFIFQYYEKEERGRGNFPDRFSARQFPNYSSELNVNALLLGDSALYLCASSLAGGFEAFFGQGTRLTVV.

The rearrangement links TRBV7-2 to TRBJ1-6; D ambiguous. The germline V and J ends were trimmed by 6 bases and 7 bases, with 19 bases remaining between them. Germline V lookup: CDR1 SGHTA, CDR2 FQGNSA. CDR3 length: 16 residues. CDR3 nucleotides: TGTGCCAGCAGGTTATCCGTAACCAACCAGAATTCACCCCTCCACTTT. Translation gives CASRLSVTNQNSPLHF.

The CDR3 loop is CASTPRGGSNQPQHF. The DNA for the CDR3 is TGTGCCAGCACCCCTAGAGGCGGAAGCAATCAGCCCCAGCATTTT. V usage is TRBV6-5 and J usage is TRBJ1-5; D ambiguous. The CDR3 totals 15 residues. V was shortened by 7 bases and J by 1 base, with 14 bases between the two germline ends. Germline V lookup: CDR1 MNHEY, CDR2 SVGAGI.

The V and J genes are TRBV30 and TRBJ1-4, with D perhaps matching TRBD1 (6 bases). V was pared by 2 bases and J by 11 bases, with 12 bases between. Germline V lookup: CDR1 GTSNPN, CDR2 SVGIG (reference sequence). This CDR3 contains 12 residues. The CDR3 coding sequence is TGTGCCTGGAGTAAAACAGGGAGTAAACTGTTTTTT. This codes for CAWSKTGSKLFF.

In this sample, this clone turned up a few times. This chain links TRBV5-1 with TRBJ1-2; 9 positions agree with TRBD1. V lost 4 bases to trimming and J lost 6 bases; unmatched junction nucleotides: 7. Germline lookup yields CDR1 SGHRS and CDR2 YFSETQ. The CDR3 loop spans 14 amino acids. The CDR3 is CASSQGTGRDGYTF. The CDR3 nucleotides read TGCGCCAGCAGCCAGGGGACAGGGAGAGATGGCTACACCTTC.

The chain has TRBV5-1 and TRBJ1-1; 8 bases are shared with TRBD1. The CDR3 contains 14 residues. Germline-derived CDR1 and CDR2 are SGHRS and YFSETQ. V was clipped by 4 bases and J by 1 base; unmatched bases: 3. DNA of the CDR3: TGCGCCAGCAGCAGGGACAGGCCGAACACTGAAGCTTTCTTT. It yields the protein CASSRDRPNTEAFF. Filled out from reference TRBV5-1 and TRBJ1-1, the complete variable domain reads KAGVTQTPRYLIKTRGQQVTLSCSPISGHRSVSWYQQTPGQGLQFLFEYFSETQRNKGNFPGRFSGRQFSNSRSEMNVSTLELGDSALYLCASSRDRPNTEAFFGQGTRLTVV.

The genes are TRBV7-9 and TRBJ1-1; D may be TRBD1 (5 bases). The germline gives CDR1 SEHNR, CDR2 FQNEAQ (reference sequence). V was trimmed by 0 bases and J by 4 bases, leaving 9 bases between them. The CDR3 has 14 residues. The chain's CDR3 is CASSLAQGFTEAFF. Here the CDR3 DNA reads TGTGCCAGCAGCTTAGCGCAGGGCTTCACTGAAGCTTTCTTT. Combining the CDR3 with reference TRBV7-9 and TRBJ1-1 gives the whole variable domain DTGVSQNPRHKITKRGQNVTFRCDPISEHNRLYWYRQTLGQGPEFLTYFQNEAQLEKSRLLSDRFSAERPKGSFSTLEIQRTEQGDSAMYLCASSLAQGFTEAFFGQGTRLTVV.

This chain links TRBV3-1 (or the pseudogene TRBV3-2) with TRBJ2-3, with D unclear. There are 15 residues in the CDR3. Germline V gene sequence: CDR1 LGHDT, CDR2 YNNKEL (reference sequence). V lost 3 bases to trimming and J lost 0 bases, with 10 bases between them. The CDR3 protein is CASSQGPVSTDTQYF. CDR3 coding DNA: TGTGCCAGCAGCCAGGGCCCGGTTAGCACAGATACGCAGTATTTT.

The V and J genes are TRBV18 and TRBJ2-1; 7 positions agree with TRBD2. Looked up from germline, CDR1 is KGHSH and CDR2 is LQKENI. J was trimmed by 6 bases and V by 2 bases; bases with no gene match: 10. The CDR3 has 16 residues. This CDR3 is CASSPAPAPGGNEQFF. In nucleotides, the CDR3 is TGTGCCAGCTCACCAGCCCCAGCCCCGGGGGGCAATGAGCAGTTCTTC.

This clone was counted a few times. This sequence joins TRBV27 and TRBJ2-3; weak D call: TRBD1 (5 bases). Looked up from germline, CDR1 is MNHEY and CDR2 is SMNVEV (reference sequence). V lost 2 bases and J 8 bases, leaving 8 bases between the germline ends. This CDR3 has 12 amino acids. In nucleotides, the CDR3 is TGTGCCAGCAGTTTAACAAGGGGTACGCAGTATTTT. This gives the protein CASSLTRGTQYF.

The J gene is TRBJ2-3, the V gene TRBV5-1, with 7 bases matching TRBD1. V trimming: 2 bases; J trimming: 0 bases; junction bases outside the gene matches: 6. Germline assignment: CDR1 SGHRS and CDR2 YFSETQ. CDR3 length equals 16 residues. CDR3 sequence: CASSFGDRESTDTQYF. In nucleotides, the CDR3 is TGCGCCAGCAGCTTTGGAGACAGGGAAAGCACAGATACGCAGTATTTT.

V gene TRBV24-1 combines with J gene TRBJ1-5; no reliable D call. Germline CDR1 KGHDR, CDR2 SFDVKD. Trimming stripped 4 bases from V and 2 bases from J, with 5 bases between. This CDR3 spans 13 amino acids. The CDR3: CATSEHRNQPQHF. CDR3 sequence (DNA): TGTGCCACCAGTGAACACCGCAATCAGCCCCAGCATTTT.

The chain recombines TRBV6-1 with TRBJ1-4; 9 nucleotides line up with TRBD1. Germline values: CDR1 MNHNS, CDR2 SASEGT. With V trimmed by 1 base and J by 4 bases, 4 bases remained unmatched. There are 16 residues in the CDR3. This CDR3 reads CASSEGDRAFNEKLFF. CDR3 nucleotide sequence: TGTGCCAGCAGTGAAGGGGACAGGGCTTTTAATGAAAAACTGTTTTTT.

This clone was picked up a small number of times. The CDR3: CASSPDRGRSYGYTF. CDR3 bases: TGCGCCAGCAGCCCGGACAGGGGGCGAAGCTATGGCTACACCTTC. This chain uses TRBV5-1 with TRBJ1-2, with 11 bases matching TRBD1. The germline gives CDR1 SGHRS, CDR2 YFSETQ. Trimming removed 4 bases from V and 4 bases from J; junction bases left unmatched: 6. This CDR3 has 15 residues.

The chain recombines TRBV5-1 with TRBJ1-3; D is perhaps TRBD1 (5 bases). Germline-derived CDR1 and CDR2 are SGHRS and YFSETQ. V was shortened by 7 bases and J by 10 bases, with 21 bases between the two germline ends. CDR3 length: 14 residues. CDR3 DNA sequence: TGCGCCAGCGCCCCGGGGGGTACCGAAACGACCATATATTTT. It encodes CASAPGGTETTIYF. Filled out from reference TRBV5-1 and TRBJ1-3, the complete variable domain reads KAGVTQTPRYLIKTRGQQVTLSCSPISGHRSVSWYQQTPGQGLQFLFEYFSETQRNKGNFPGRFSGRQFSNSRSEMNVSTLELGDSALYLCASAPGGTETTIYFGEGSWLTVV.

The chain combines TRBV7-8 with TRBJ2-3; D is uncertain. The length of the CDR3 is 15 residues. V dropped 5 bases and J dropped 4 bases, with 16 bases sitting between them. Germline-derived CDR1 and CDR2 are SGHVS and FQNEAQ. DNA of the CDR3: TGTGCCAGCAGCAGCCCTCTCGTGGTCCCAGATACGCAGTATTTT. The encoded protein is CASSSPLVVPDTQYF.

The DNA for the CDR3 is TGCAGCGTTCCCGGGACAGGGGCGCCGCGCACAGATACGCAGTATTTT. Amino acids: CSVPGTGAPRTDTQYF. This rearrangement joins TRBV29-1 to TRBJ2-3, with 10 bases fitting TRBD1. Germline assignment: CDR1 SQVTM and CDR2 ANQGSEA. With 5 bases clipped from V and 1 base from J, the junction kept 9 bases outside the gene matches. The CDR3 is made up of 16 amino acids.

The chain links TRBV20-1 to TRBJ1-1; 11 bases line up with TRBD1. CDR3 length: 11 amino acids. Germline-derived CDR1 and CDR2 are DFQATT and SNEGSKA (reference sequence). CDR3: CRGTGGTEAFF. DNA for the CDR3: TGCAGGGGGACAGGGGGCACTGAAGCTTTCTTT.

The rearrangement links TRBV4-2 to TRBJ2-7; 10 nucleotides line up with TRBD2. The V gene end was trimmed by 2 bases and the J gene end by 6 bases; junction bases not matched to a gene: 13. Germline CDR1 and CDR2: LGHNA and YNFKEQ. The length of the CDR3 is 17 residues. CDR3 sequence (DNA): TGTGCCAGCAGCCAATACCCCCCCGAGCGGGAGGGCCCCGAGCAGTACTTC. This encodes CASSQYPPEREGPEQYF.

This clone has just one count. The CDR3 DNA follows: TGTGCCAGTAGTCCGACTAGCCGCCGAACCAGGTCCTACAATGAGCAGTTCTTC. Protein sequence: CASSPTSRRTRSYNEQFF. This chain links TRBV19 with TRBJ2-1, with 7 bases lining up with TRBD2. V was pared by 5 bases and J by 1 base, with 14 bases of the junction left unmatched. This CDR3 is 18 amino acids long. From germline, CDR1 is LNHDA and CDR2 SQIVND (reference sequence).

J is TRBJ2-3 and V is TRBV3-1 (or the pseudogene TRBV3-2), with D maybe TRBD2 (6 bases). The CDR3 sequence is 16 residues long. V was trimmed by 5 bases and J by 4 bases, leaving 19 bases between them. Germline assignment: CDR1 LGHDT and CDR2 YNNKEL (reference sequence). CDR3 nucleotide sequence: TGTGCCAGCAGCTACCTCGGCGCGGGAAGGGCAGATACGCAGTATTTT. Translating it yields CASSYLGAGRADTQYF.